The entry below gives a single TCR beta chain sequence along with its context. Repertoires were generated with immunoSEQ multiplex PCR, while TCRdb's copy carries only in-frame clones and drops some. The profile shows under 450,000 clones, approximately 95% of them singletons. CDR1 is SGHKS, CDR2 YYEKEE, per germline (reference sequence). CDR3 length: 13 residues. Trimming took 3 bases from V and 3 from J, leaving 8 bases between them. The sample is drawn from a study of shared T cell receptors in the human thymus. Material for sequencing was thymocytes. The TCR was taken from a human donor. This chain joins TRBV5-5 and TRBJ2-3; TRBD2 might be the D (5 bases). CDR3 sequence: CASSWGETDTQYF. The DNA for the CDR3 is TGTGCCAGCAGCTGGGGAGAAACAGATACGCAGTATTTT.